A single sample is the source of the 11 T cell receptor beta chains below, sequenced in a study of blood T cell repertoires in COVID-19. Generated by immunoSEQ multiplex PCR, the TCRdb table keeps only in-frame clones and is missing some. The table has approximately 300,000 clones, 89% seen once; the top ten hold 5% to 7.5%. Specimen: peripheral blood. Every receptor here comes from a man between 18 and 29 years old who had recovered from COVID-19.

The CDR3, as DNA: TGCAGCGTTGAAGTGGGGCTTAGCTATGGCTACACCTTC. This codes for CSVEVGLSYGYTF. The chain links TRBV29-1 to TRBJ1-2; maybe TRBD1 (5 bases). Per the germline V gene, CDR1 is SQVTM and CDR2 is ANQGSEA. The CDR3 loop spans 13 amino acids. V shed 1 base and J shed 4 bases, with 10 bases lying between them. Looking up the rest from reference TRBV29-1 and TRBJ1-2 gives the full variable domain: SAVISQKPSRDICQRGTSLTIQCQVDSQVTMMFWYRQQPGQSLTLIATANQGSEATYESGFVIDKFPISRPNLTFSTLTVSNMSPEDSSIYLCSVEVGLSYGYTFGSGTRLTVV.

The V call is TRBV9, the J call TRBJ2-2; TRBD2 might be the D (7 bases). Deletions cut 6 bases from V and 3 bases from J, with 21 bases between. The CDR3 spans 17 residues. Per the germline V gene, CDR1 is SGDLS and CDR2 is YYNGEE. This CDR3 reads CASTQPIQGGDTGELFF. The DNA of the CDR3 is TGTGCCAGCACCCAGCCCATACAGGGAGGGGACACCGGGGAGCTGTTTTTT.

This clone was seen once. The sample has other DNA sequences that encode this CDR3 too. The chain employs TRBV27 and TRBJ1-2; D not certain. CDR3 size: 13 residues. Trimming left V 3 bases short and J 6 bases short, with 11 bases between. From germline, CDR1 is MNHEY and CDR2 SMNVEV (reference sequence). CDR3 sequence: CASSLGRAHGYTF. The CDR3 DNA sequence: TGTGCCAGCAGTTTGGGGAGGGCGCATGGCTACACCTTC.

The genes are TRBV5-1 and TRBJ1-2, with D possibly matching TRBD1 (6 bases). The CDR3 loop spans 14 amino acids. Germline CDR1 SGHRS, CDR2 YFSETQ. The ends were cut back, 0 bases at V and 7 bases at J, with 13 bases in the middle. In nucleotides, the CDR3 is TGCGCCAGCAGCTTGGATACAGGGTTCGGTGGCTACACCTTC. Protein: CASSLDTGFGGYTF.

The count of this clone is one. V usage is TRBV6-5 and J usage is TRBJ2-7; 10 nucleotides match TRBD1. The CDR3 is made up of 15 amino acids. In germline, CDR1 is MNHEY, CDR2 SVGAGI. After removal of 4 bases from V and 3 bases from J, the junction contained 6 bases not matched to a gene. The CDR3 loop is CASSFGTGVYYEQYF. The DNA of the CDR3 is TGTGCCAGCAGTTTCGGGACAGGGGTCTACTACGAGCAGTACTTC.

The chain has TRBV2 and TRBJ1-1; 7 bases map to TRBD1. The CDR3 covers 13 residues. The germline CDR1 and CDR2 sequences are SNHLY and FYNNEI. Germline trimming cut 7 bases from V and 1 base from J; bases unmatched to any gene: 3. This chain's CDR3 is CASTWTGNTEAFF. DNA of the CDR3: TGTGCCAGCACTTGGACAGGGAACACTGAAGCTTTCTTT.

This chain connects TRBV3-1 (or the pseudogene TRBV3-2) to TRBJ1-5, with D possibly TRBD1 on 5 matching bases. The CDR3 is made up of 15 amino acids. The germline CDR1 and CDR2 sequences are LGHDT and YNNKEL (reference sequence). V was cut by 4 bases and J by 2 bases, with 12 bases left in between. Here the CDR3 reads CASSPGHTGNQPQHF. The CDR3 DNA reads TGTGCCAGCAGCCCAGGACATACGGGCAATCAGCCCCAGCATTTT.

V usage is TRBV4-1 and J usage is TRBJ1-1, with D perhaps TRBD1 (5 bases). The CDR3 is 15 amino acids. Germline V gene lookup returns CDR1 MGHRA and CDR2 YSYEKL. V gave up 3 bases and J gave up 6 bases, with 17 bases separating them. In nucleotides, the CDR3 is TGCGCCAGCAGCCATCGGCGGGGGAGTTGGGCTGAAGCTTTCTTT. It encodes CASSHRRGSWAEAFF.

Details on this clone: Other DNA variants within this sample encode the same CDR3. This chain connects TRBV6-5 to TRBJ1-5; D perhaps matches TRBD1 (6 bases). Germline assignment: CDR1 MNHEY and CDR2 SVGAGI. The CDR3 sequence is 15 residues long. Trimming stripped 2 bases from V and 2 bases from J, with 10 bases between. The CDR3 DNA reads TGTGCCAGCAGTTACGGGGGGGCGGGCAATCAGCCCCAGCATTTT. Its protein is CASSYGGAGNQPQHF.

The chain has TRBV6-5 and TRBJ1-5; D unresolved. The CDR3 length is 14 residues. Germline V lookup: CDR1 MNHEY, CDR2 SVGAGI. V lost 0 bases and J lost 7, with 10 bases in between. CDR3 residues: CASSYSRVGQPQHF. The CDR3, as DNA: TGTGCCAGCAGTTACTCGAGGGTCGGGCAGCCCCAGCATTTT.

The chain combines TRBV9 with TRBJ1-2, with 7 positions matching TRBD1. The CDR3 loop spans 12 amino acids. The junction had 5 bases not matched to a gene; V was cut back by 6 bases and J by 6 bases. Germline assignment: CDR1 SGDLS and CDR2 YYNGEE. The CDR3 reads CASKGQGDGYTF. The CDR3 region has the DNA TGTGCCAGCAAGGGTCAGGGGGATGGCTACACCTTC.